A selection of T cell receptor beta chains follows, all from one sample in a study of shared clonotypes between healthy human individuals. The protocol was immunoSEQ multiplex PCR, while the TCRdb copy is restricted to in-frame clones and leaves out a portion. The sample has 2 million to 3 million clones; 90% to 95% are singletons. Material for sequencing was naive CD4+ T cells from PBMCs. All receptors come from a man aged 18 to 29 in good health. Some clones in this sample may be carry-over from other donors' samples. Both conserved end residues are part of each CDR3. D genes are given only for firm matches.

>TRBJ2-1|TRBD2|TRBV7-8
CASRRAGGSYNEQFF
TGTGCCAGCAGACGAGCGGGAGGCTCCTACAATGAGCAGTTCTTC
>TRBJ2-3|-|TRBV6-1
CASSEVRGPDTQYF
TGTGCCAGCAGTGAGGTTAGGGGCCCAGATACGCAGTATTTT
>TRBJ2-3|-|TRBV7-9
CASSLIGTQYF
TGTGCCAGCAGCTTGATAGGTACGCAGTATTTT
>TRBJ1-2|-|TRBV7-2
CASPLGGLGDYGYTF
TGTGCCAGCCCCCTTGGTGGTTTGGGTGACTATGGCTACACCTTC
>TRBJ2-7|TRBD1|TRBV5-4
CASRSGTGSNYEQYF
TGTGCCAGCAGGAGTGGGACAGGAAGTAACTACGAGCAGTACTTC
>TRBJ2-1|TRBD2|TRBV7-9
CASSRGGEGQFF
TGTGCCAGCAGCCGGGGGGGAGAAGGGCAGTTCTTC
>TRBJ2-7|-|TRBV5-1
CASSARGLNYEQYF
TGCGCCAGCAGCGCGCGGGGCTTGAACTACGAGCAGTACTTC
>TRBJ1-2|-|TRBV9
CASSVDHGASTF
TGTGCCAGCAGCGTAGATCATGGCGCCAGCACCTTC
>TRBJ2-1|TRBD2|TRBV25-1
CASRLAGGIYNEQFF
TGTGCCAGCAGATTAGCGGGAGGGATCTACAATGAGCAGTTCTTC
>TRBJ2-7|-|TRBV5-1
CASSFDSTDLEQYF
TGCGCCAGCAGCTTTGACAGTACCGACCTGGAGCAGTACTTC
>TRBJ1-1|TRBD1|TRBV2
CASSEQGANTEAFF
TGTGCCAGCAGTGAACAGGGGGCAAACACTGAAGCTTTCTTT
>TRBJ1-1|TRBD1|TRBV27
CASTAQGGTEAFF
TGTGCCAGCACGGCTCAGGGGGGAACTGAAGCTTTCTTT
>TRBJ2-7|TRBD2|TRBV7-3
CASSFGLAGAEQYF
TGTGCCAGCAGCTTCGGCCTAGCGGGAGCCGAGCAGTACTTC
>TRBJ1-3|-|TRBV2
CASSNGGPGNTIYF
TGTGCCAGCAGTAACGGGGGTCCTGGAAACACCATATATTTT
>TRBJ2-1|TRBD2|TRBV19
CASSKRDPSRDEQFF
TGTGCCAGTAGCAAGCGGGACCCCAGCCGGGATGAGCAGTTCTTC